A selection of T cell receptor beta chains follows, all from one sample in a study of blood T cell repertoires in COVID-19. Repertoires were generated with immunoSEQ multiplex PCR, while TCRdb's copy carries only in-frame clones and drops some. The top ten clones hold around 0.99% of a sample with 150,000 to 200,000 clones, about 88% of them seen once. Sequenced: peripheral blood. These receptors were obtained from a man between 18 and 35 years old with acute or convalescent COVID-19. The CDR3 runs from the conserved cysteine through the conserved F or W. Each record gives: J gene, V gene, clone size, D gene, CDR3 protein, CDR3 DNA. A D gene is named only where the DNA matches it firmly. Only some rows state a clone size, as once, few, many or a class for expanded clones.

>TRBJ1-2|TRBV19|few|TRBD1
CASSLGTGDGYTF
TGTGCCAGTAGCCTAGGGACAGGGGATGGCTACACCTTC
>TRBJ1-5|TRBV19|few|NA
CASTNRMTNSNQPQHF
TGTGCCAGTACAAACAGAATGACGAATAGCAATCAGCCCCAGCATTTT
>TRBJ2-3|TRBV9|NA|TRBD2
CASNERLAGPIREQYF
TGTGCCAGCAACGAGAGACTAGCGGGACCCATTCGGGAGCAGTATTTT
>TRBJ2-3|TRBV24-1|NA|TRBD2
CATPTPGGGTDTQYF
TGTGCCACCCCTACCCCCGGCGGGGGGACAGATACGCAGTATTTT
>TRBJ2-5|TRBV6-5|NA|TRBD2
CASTLGLAEETQYF
TGTGCCAGCACCCTCGGACTAGCGGAGGAGACCCAGTACTTC
>TRBJ1-2|TRBV28|few|TRBD1
CASSLSDRGFDGYTF
TGTGCCAGCAGTTTATCCGACAGGGGGTTCGATGGCTACACCTTC
>TRBJ2-1|TRBV2|NA|TRBD2
CASGDYISSYNEQFF
TGTGCCAGCGGGGACTACATCAGCTCCTACAATGAGCAGTTCTTC
>TRBJ1-4|TRBV3-1/TRBV3-2|once|TRBD1
CASSQPGTGDEKLFF
TGTGCCAGCAGCCAGCCCGGGACAGGGGATGAAAAACTGTTTTTT
>TRBJ2-2|TRBV6-5|NA|NA
CASGLQNTGELFF
TGTGCCAGCGGACTTCAGAACACCGGGGAGCTGTTTTTT
>TRBJ1-3|TRBV9|NA|NA
CASSVVSGGVTGNTIYF
TGTGCCAGCAGCGTAGTCTCAGGAGGGGTCACGGGAAACACCATATATTTT
>TRBJ2-1|TRBV7-3|NA|TRBD1
CASSLGTEYNEQFF
TGTGCCAGCAGCTTAGGGACAGAATACAATGAGCAGTTCTTC
>TRBJ1-6|TRBV19|NA|TRBD1
CASSISGQGNSPLHF
TGTGCCAGTAGTATTTCCGGACAGGGGAATTCACCCCTCCACTTT
>TRBJ1-5|TRBV30|NA|TRBD1
CAWSEGQGGQPQHF
TGTGCCTGGAGTGAAGGACAGGGCGGTCAGCCCCAGCATTTT
>TRBJ1-1|TRBV11-1|NA|TRBD1
CASSPRRPGGTEAFF
TGTGCCAGCAGCCCCCGCCGGCCAGGGGGCACTGAAGCTTTCTTT
>TRBJ2-1|TRBV4-1|NA|TRBD1
CASSQDRDRGAHNEQFF
TGCGCCAGCAGCCAAGATCGGGACAGGGGTGCCCACAATGAGCAGTTCTTC
>TRBJ2-2|TRBV5-1|NA|NA
CASSLANSNTGELFF
TGCGCCAGCAGCTTGGCCAACTCGAACACCGGGGAGCTGTTTTTT
>TRBJ1-2|TRBV5-6|NA|TRBD1
CASSLFDRVDYGYTF
TGTGCCAGCAGCTTGTTTGACAGGGTGGACTATGGCTACACCTTC
>TRBJ1-2|TRBV5-1|NA|TRBD1
CASSRGTGTSYTF
TGCGCCAGCAGCCGCGGGACAGGGACGAGCTACACCTTC
>TRBJ1-1|TRBV6-5|NA|NA
CASSYSSGMNTEAFF
TGTGCCAGCAGTTACTCGTCAGGGATGAACACTGAAGCTTTCTTT
>TRBJ1-5|TRBV7-2|NA|TRBD1
CASSRRQGQPQHF
TGTGCCAGCAGCCGAAGACAGGGCCAGCCCCAGCATTTT
>TRBJ1-1|TRBV7-9|NA|NA
CASSFNGYTEAFF
TGTGCCAGCAGCTTTAACGGGTACACTGAAGCTTTCTTT
>TRBJ1-1|TRBV12-3/TRBV12-4|NA|NA
CASRGRGDTEAFF
TGTGCCAGCCGGGGCAGGGGTGATACTGAAGCTTTCTTT
>TRBJ2-2|TRBV5-1|NA|NA
CASSPAGGNTGELFF
TGCGCCAGCAGCCCCGCGGGCGGGAACACCGGGGAGCTGTTTTTT
>TRBJ1-1|TRBV19|NA|TRBD1
CASTDRGRSNTEAFF
TGTGCCAGTACCGACAGGGGGCGGTCGAACACTGAAGCTTTCTTT
>TRBJ2-1|TRBV30|NA|TRBD1
CAWSLAGGLQFF
TGTGCCTGGAGTTTGGCAGGGGGCTTGCAGTTCTTC
>TRBJ1-4|TRBV30|NA|NA
CAWSVYLGKLFF
TGTGCCTGGAGTGTATATCTCGGAAAACTGTTTTTT
>TRBJ1-4|TRBV6-5|NA|NA
CASRAGNEKLFF
TGTGCCAGCAGGGCAGGGAATGAAAAACTGTTTTTT
>TRBJ1-3|TRBV7-9|NA|NA
CASSLGQNSGNTIYF
TGTGCCAGCAGCTTAGGACAGAACTCTGGAAACACCATATATTTT
>TRBJ2-1|TRBV15|NA|TRBD1
CATSKYGRGQGVDNEQFF
TGTGCCACCAGCAAATACGGCAGGGGGCAAGGGGTGGACAATGAGCAGTTCTTC
>TRBJ1-2|TRBV24-1|NA|NA
CATSGQGYGYTF
TGTGCCACCAGTGGGCAGGGCTATGGCTACACCTTC
>TRBJ2-3|TRBV20-1|NA|TRBD1
CSASVGGQGISTDTQYF
TGCAGTGCTAGTGTAGGGGGACAGGGGATAAGCACAGATACGCAGTATTTT
>TRBJ1-1|TRBV7-9|NA|NA
CASTTVRTEAFF
TGTGCCAGCACCACGGTGAGGACTGAAGCTTTCTTT
>TRBJ2-7|TRBV7-2|NA|NA
CASSPSGGKIKGSYEQYF
TGTGCCAGCAGCCCCTCTGGGGGCAAAATCAAAGGGAGCTACGAGCAGTACTTC
>TRBJ1-3|TRBV11-2|once|NA
CASSWRTENTIYF
TGTGCCAGCAGCTGGAGGACCGAGAACACCATATATTTT
>TRBJ1-2|TRBV5-8|NA|TRBD1
CASSLAGTGGNYGYTF
TGTGCCAGCAGCTTGGCGGGGACAGGGGGCAACTATGGCTACACCTTC
>TRBJ2-7|TRBV11-2|NA|NA
CASSPPFQGRSYEQYF
TGTGCCAGCAGCCCCCCGTTTCAGGGCCGCTCCTACGAGCAGTACTTC
>TRBJ2-1|TRBV24-1|NA|TRBD1
CATSDLGTGGESSYNEQFF
TGTGCCACCAGTGACCTAGGGACAGGGGGCGAAAGCTCCTACAATGAGCAGTTCTTC
>TRBJ1-6|TRBV30|NA|NA
CAWRVGGRNSPLHF
TGTGCCTGGAGAGTAGGGGGACGCAATTCACCCCTCCACTTT
>TRBJ1-2|TRBV5-6|NA|TRBD1
CASSFLQGAYGYTF
TGTGCCAGCAGCTTTTTACAGGGGGCTTATGGCTACACCTTC
>TRBJ1-2|TRBV14|NA|NA
CASSWRQWNYGYTF
TGTGCCAGCAGCTGGCGACAGTGGAACTATGGCTACACCTTC
>TRBJ1-1|TRBV18|NA|TRBD1
CASSPGTGGYDPEAFF
TGTGCCAGCTCACCCGGGACAGGGGGCTATGATCCAGAAGCTTTCTTT
>TRBJ2-7|TRBV10-3|NA|TRBD2
CAISDPSGGQSYEQYF
TGTGCCATCAGTGACCCAAGCGGGGGGCAATCCTACGAGCAGTACTTC
>TRBJ1-1|TRBV6-1|few|NA
CASSERQARFTEAFF
TGTGCCAGCAGTGAAAGACAGGCCAGGTTCACTGAAGCTTTCTTT
>TRBJ2-5|TRBV4-1|NA|NA
CASSQDPVQETQYF
TGCGCCAGCAGCCAAGATCCGGTCCAAGAGACCCAGTACTTC
>TRBJ1-6|TRBV7-8|NA|NA
CASSLSDSVHSPLHF
TGTGCCAGCAGCCTCTCAGACAGTGTCCATTCACCCCTCCACTTT
>TRBJ1-2|TRBV24-1|NA|NA
CATSDLGQLSYTSYGYTF
TGTGCCACCAGTGATTTGGGACAGCTGAGCTACACCTCCTATGGCTACACCTTC
>TRBJ2-6|TRBV6-5|NA|NA
CASRMLSSGANVLTF
TGTGCCAGCAGGATGCTGAGCTCTGGGGCCAACGTCCTGACTTTC
>TRBJ1-5|TRBV30|NA|NA
CAWSFSRGQPQHF
TGTGCCTGGAGCTTTAGCCGGGGACAGCCCCAGCATTTT
>TRBJ1-2|TRBV6-5|NA|NA
CASSYTGPRDGYTF
TGTGCCAGCAGTTACACAGGACCCAGAGATGGCTACACCTTC
>TRBJ1-1|TRBV30|few|NA
CAWSVSGVTEAFF
TGTGCCTGGAGTGTTTCCGGGGTAACTGAAGCTTTCTTT